What follows are 25 T cell receptor beta chains derived from one specimen sequenced in a study of blood T cells in healthy people across ages. Alongside a J-beta primer mix, a sample-barcoded 5' primer served in a second PCR lasting about 7 to 12 cycles. MiXCR, run by TCRdb on the 5' RACE reads, gives a single entry per CDR3 protein. This repertoire shows under 750,000 distinct CDR3 sequences, around 48% found once; its top ten account for about 22%. Sequenced sample: blood. The receptors come from a man older than 75 in good health.

This clonotype was counted a few times. The genes are TRBV5-1 and TRBJ2-1; perhaps TRBD2 as D (5 bases). Looked up from germline, CDR1 is SGHRS and CDR2 is YFSETQ. The CDR3 runs to 14 residues. Trimming took 2 bases from V and 10 from J, leaving 16 bases between them. CDR3 DNA: TGCGCCAGCAGCTTTAGCGAGAGTTTGGGGGAGCAGTTCTTC. Protein product: CASSFSESLGEQFF.

The rearrangement joins TRBV29-1 to TRBJ2-1, with D possibly matching TRBD2 (6 bases). The CDR3 is made up of 15 amino acids. V gave up 6 bases and J gave up 0 bases, with 15 bases separating them. In germline, CDR1 is SQVTM, CDR2 ANQGSEA. The CDR3 DNA reads as TGCAGCGTAGCCGGGACTCTTAGCTCCTACAATGAGCAGTTCTTC. It translates to CSVAGTLSSYNEQFF.

This chain joins TRBV5-1 and TRBJ1-2; D not certain. The CDR3 runs 13 residues. Trimming removed 3 bases from V and 6 bases from J, with 12 bases in between. CDR1 is SGHRS, CDR2 YFSETQ, per germline. CDR3 in amino acids: CASSSGPDDGYTF. CDR3 nucleotide sequence: TGCGCCAGCAGCTCGGGCCCCGATGATGGCTACACCTTC.

This chain connects TRBV13 to TRBJ2-1, with 15 bases identical to TRBD2. This CDR3 is built from 17 residues. Trimming at V came to 8 bases and at J to 4 bases, leaving 9 bases not matched to a gene. CDR1 and CDR2 (germline): PRHDT, FYEKMQ (reference sequence). The CDR3 spells CASVWTSGGAQYNEQFF. The CDR3, as DNA: TGTGCCAGCGTCTGGACTAGCGGGGGGGCGCAATACAATGAGCAGTTCTTC.

The chain employs TRBV9 and TRBJ1-2; D might be TRBD1 (5 bases). CDR1 is SGDLS and CDR2 is YYNGEE in the germline V gene. Deletions cut 3 bases from V and 8 bases from J, with 11 bases between. The CDR3 spans 12 residues. CDR3 nucleotides: TGTGCCAGCAGCGCGACAGATGCGGGCTACACCTTC. Translated, it gives CASSATDAGYTF.

The rearrangement joins TRBV7-3 to TRBJ2-1; TRBD2 aligns across 16 bases. Germline-derived CDR1 and CDR2 are SGHTA and FQGTGA. This CDR3 is built from 17 residues. Trimming took 5 bases from V and 7 from J; bases not matched to a gene: 8. In nucleotides, the CDR3 is TGTGCCAGCAGCCCTCGGGGACTAGCGGGGGGGCTGAATGAGCAGTTCTTC. Translating it yields CASSPRGLAGGLNEQFF.

This clonotype was observed a handful of times. The CDR3 loop is CASSLRDRSQETQYF. CDR3 DNA sequence: TGTGCCAGCAGTTTAAGGGACAGAAGTCAAGAGACCCAGTACTTC. The rearrangement links TRBV27 to TRBJ2-5; 7 bases are a match to TRBD1. The CDR3 consists of 15 residues. V shed 2 bases and J 2 bases; nucleotides not matched to a gene: 5. Germline CDR1 is MNHEY and CDR2 is SMNVEV (reference sequence).

The chain combines TRBV7-6 with TRBJ2-1, with 7 bases aligning to TRBD2. CDR1 and CDR2 from the germline V gene are SGHVS and FNYEAQ. J was trimmed by 7 bases and V by 2 bases; bases with no gene match: 11. This CDR3 spans 16 amino acids. CDR3 in DNA: TGTGCCAGCAGCTTAAAGATAGCGGGCACAGAGAATGAGCAGTTCTTC. Translating it yields CASSLKIAGTENEQFF.

The chain carries TRBV29-1 and TRBJ2-4, with 7 positions matching TRBD1. Near its end, the DNA agrees better with TRBJ2-7, so the J call may be wrong. This CDR3 has 11 residues. The germline V gene has CDR1 SQVTM and CDR2 ANQGSEA. The CDR3 loop is CSVGTVYEQYF. As DNA, the CDR3 is TGCAGCGTGGGGACAGTATACGAGCAGTACTTC.

Ten or more counts support this clonotype. The chain employs TRBV29-1 and TRBJ2-7, with D tentatively TRBD1 or TRBD2 (5 bases each). The CDR3 runs 14 residues. Trimming took off 3 bases at V and 0 bases at J, with 12 bases between the two ends. Germline CDR1 is SQVTM and CDR2 is ANQGSEA. The CDR3 region is CSVEIWGSSYEQYF. CDR3 nucleotides: TGCAGCGTTGAGATATGGGGGAGCTCCTACGAGCAGTACTTC.

This clonotype came up a few times. The chain recombines TRBV5-1 with TRBJ2-1, with 14 bases matching TRBD2. Germline values: CDR1 SGHRS, CDR2 YFSETQ. CDR3 length: 18 amino acids. V dropped 5 bases and J dropped 1; count of bases not matched to a gene: 8. The CDR3 region has the DNA TGCGCCAGCAGGTCCGGGACTAGCGGGAGCAGATCCTACAATGAGCAGTTCTTC. This gives the protein CASRSGTSGSRSYNEQFF.

The CDR3 DNA reads as TGTGCCAGCAGCAGACCTGGGGTCGACGAGCAGTACTTC. Residues: CASSRPGVDEQYF. The chain carries TRBV5-6 and TRBJ2-5; no reliable D call. Near its end, the DNA agrees better with TRBJ2-7, so the J call may be wrong. The CDR3 runs 13 residues. Germline loops: CDR1 SGHDT, CDR2 YYEEEE.

This clonotype has more than one count but fewer than ten. This chain joins TRBV11-2 and TRBJ2-3; possible D gene TRBD2, 5 bases. This CDR3 has 14 residues. Germline V gene lookup returns CDR1 SGHAT and CDR2 FQNNGV. Trimming removed 0 bases at V and 11 bases at J, with 15 bases between. CDR3 in amino acids: CASSLDSRTVGQYF. In DNA form, the CDR3 reads TGTGCCAGCAGCTTAGATAGTCGGACTGTCGGGCAGTATTTT.

V and J are TRBV9 and TRBJ2-7, with D perhaps matching TRBD2 (7 bases). Trimming shortened V by 2 bases and J by 0 bases, and 15 bases separated the two germline ends. The CDR3 has 16 residues. Looked up from germline, CDR1 is SGDLS and CDR2 is YYNGEE. CDR3 region: CASSVGGGQASYEQYF. CDR3 bases: TGTGCCAGCAGCGTTGGGGGGGGCCAGGCCTCCTACGAGCAGTACTTC.

The genes are TRBV6-1 and TRBJ1-5, with 12 bases lining up with TRBD1. Germline trimming cut 6 bases from V and 11 bases from J; bases unmatched to any gene: 17. The CDR3 extends over 17 amino acids. CDR1 and CDR2 (germline): MNHNS, SASEGT. The CDR3 spells CASSNYMGTGGEETQHF. CDR3 sequence (DNA): TGTGCCAGCAGCAATTACATGGGGACAGGGGGCGAAGAGACCCAGCATTTT.

V and J are TRBV3-1 and TRBJ2-1; 13 positions agree with TRBD2. The CDR3 covers 16 residues. Unmatched junction bases numbered 9, after V lost 1 base and J lost 12 bases. Per germline, CDR1 LGHDT and CDR2 YNNKEL (reference sequence). The CDR3 loop is CASSQGGGLAGESQFF. DNA of the CDR3: TGTGCCAGCAGCCAAGGGGGAGGACTAGCGGGAGAGTCGCAGTTCTTC.

The V and J genes are TRBV5-1 and TRBJ2-3, with D perhaps matching TRBD1 (5 bases). V gave up 0 bases and J gave up 3 bases, with 11 bases separating them. The CDR3 sequence is 15 residues long. The germline V gene has CDR1 SGHRS and CDR2 YFSETQ. CDR3 DNA sequence: TGCGCCAGCAGCTTGGACAGTAGGGGTACAGATACGCAGTATTTT. Translating it yields CASSLDSRGTDTQYF. The full variable domain, with the rest looked up from reference TRBV5-1 and TRBJ2-3, is KAGVTQTPRYLIKTRGQQVTLSCSPISGHRSVSWYQQTPGQGLQFLFEYFSETQRNKGNFPGRFSGRQFSNSRSEMNVSTLELGDSALYLCASSLDSRGTDTQYFGPGTRLTVL.

This rearrangement joins TRBV6-5 to TRBJ2-3; D unresolved. Trimming took off 0 bases at V and 11 bases at J, with 18 bases between the two ends. CDR3 length: 15 residues. Germline-derived CDR1 and CDR2 are MNHEY and SVGAGI. CDR3 sequence: CASSYSRTASNEQYF. The CDR3 DNA sequence: TGTGCCAGCAGTTACTCCCGGACGGCCTCGAATGAGCAGTATTTT.

This clonotype occurred many times. J is TRBJ2-4 and V is TRBV6-5, with 8 bases identical to TRBD2. The CDR3 is made up of 14 amino acids. V shed 5 bases and J 7 bases; nucleotides not matched to a gene: 7. Germline CDR1 MNHEY, CDR2 SVGAGI. The CDR3 nucleotides are TGTGCCAGCAGTACCGCGGGGGGTTGGAACATTCAGTACTTC. Its protein is CASSTAGGWNIQYF.

This clonotype has a handful of counts. V is TRBV20-1 and J is TRBJ2-7; no clear D gene. The germline V and J ends were trimmed by 3 bases and 3 bases, with 12 bases remaining between them. The CDR3 length is 13 residues. CDR1 is DFQATT, CDR2 SNEGSKA, per germline (reference sequence). CDR3 nucleotide sequence: TGCAGTGCTAGTTCCGGCCACAACTACGAGCAGTACTTC. This sequence encodes CSASSGHNYEQYF.

The V and J genes are TRBV12-3 or TRBV12-4 and TRBJ2-6; D may be TRBD1 or TRBD2 (5 bases each). The CDR3 length is 14 residues. V lost 6 bases and J 9 bases, leaving 15 bases between the germline ends. The CDR3 loop reads CASSPMGPDNVLTF. The CDR3 DNA reads TGTGCCAGCAGCCCAATGGGACCGGACAACGTCCTGACTTTC.

This clonotype has ten or more counts. The chain employs TRBV12-3 or TRBV12-4 and TRBJ2-5, with D hard to call. The CDR3 runs to 11 residues. Trimming cost V 3 bases and J 5 bases, with 4 bases left between them. The DNA of the CDR3 is TGTGCCAGCAGTTTTCTCGAGACCCAGTACTTC. Translated: CASSFLETQYF.

This clonotype was counted between two and nine times. This chain connects TRBV20-1 to TRBJ1-2; 9 bases line up with TRBD1. The CDR3 is 14 amino acids. V shed 5 bases and J 5 bases; nucleotides not matched to a gene: 9. The germline V gene encodes CDR1 DFQATT and CDR2 SNEGSKA (reference sequence). CDR3 sequence reads: CSASRDRVSYGYTF. For the CDR3, the DNA is TGCAGTGCTTCCCGGGACAGGGTTTCGTATGGCTACACCTTC.

The rearrangement uses TRBV20-1 and TRBJ2-1; D gene ambiguous. Germline CDR1 DFQATT, CDR2 SNEGSKA (reference sequence). CDR3 size: 11 residues. Trimming took 6 bases from V and 9 from J, leaving 12 bases between them. As DNA, the CDR3 is TGCAGTGCAAGCCCGGAAGGTGAGCAGTTCTTC. Its translation: CSASPEGEQFF.

The chain carries TRBV6-2 or TRBV6-3 and TRBJ1-2; D uncertain. Germline CDR1 is MNHEY and CDR2 is SVGEGT. Trimming took 2 bases from V and 2 from J, leaving 9 bases between them. The CDR3 has 14 amino acids. The CDR3 is CASSYQLSNYGYTF. The CDR3 bases are TGTGCCAGCAGTTACCAGCTCAGCAACTATGGCTACACCTTC.